This is a list of T cell receptor beta chains from one sample in a study of regulatory T cells. Only in-frame clones appear in the TCRdb table, and some are missing; sequencing was by immunoSEQ multiplex PCR. Seen here are about 9,500 clones, approximately 80% observed once, and the top ten hold about 10%. Input material: CD8+ T cells sorted from blood. These TCRs come from a person between 18 and 30 years old with CD3G deficiency. Each CDR3 is given with its conserved first and last residue. D genes are given only for firm matches. Only some rows state a clone size, as once, few, many or a class for expanded clones.

TRBV28,NA,TRBJ2-1,once,CASSSPGSGLAYNEQFF,TGTGCCAGCAGTTCCCCGGGAAGCGGGTTAGCCTACAATGAGCAGTTCTTC
TRBV7-6,NA,TRBJ2-3,few,CASSLEVSGATDTQYF,TGTGCCAGCAGCTTAGAGGTCTCGGGGGCCACAGATACGCAGTATTTT
TRBV5-1,NA,TRBJ1-1,NA,CASSLGRGPNTEAFF,TGCGCCAGCAGCTTGGGTAGGGGACCGAACACTGAAGCTTTCTTT
TRBV19,NA,TRBJ2-3,NA,CASSGGGRDTQYF,TGTGCCAGTAGTGGGGGTGGTAGAGATACGCAGTATTTT
TRBV10-3,TRBD2,TRBJ2-7,NA,CAISESGLVYEQYF,TGTGCCATCAGTGAGTCGGGACTAGTCTACGAGCAGTACTTC
TRBV5-1,NA,TRBJ2-1,NA,CASSLVPGIEQFF,TGCGCCAGCAGCTTGGTACCAGGAATTGAGCAGTTCTTC
TRBV6-1,NA,TRBJ2-1,few,CASSEGLWGDGGNEQFF,TGTGCCAGCAGTGAAGGCTTATGGGGGGACGGGGGCAATGAGCAGTTCTTC
TRBV11-2,NA,TRBJ1-1,few,CASSLWVGSEAFF,TGTGCCAGCAGCTTATGGGTAGGATCTGAAGCTTTCTTT
TRBV19,NA,TRBJ1-1,NA,CASSVAVNTEAFF,TGTGCCAGTAGCGTTGCCGTGAACACTGAAGCTTTCTTT
TRBV7-9,NA,TRBJ2-3,NA,CASSLAVFDSGGTDTQYF,TGTGCCAGCAGCTTAGCGGTTTTTGATAGCGGAGGCACAGATACGCAGTATTTT
TRBV6-1,NA,TRBJ2-7,NA,CASSEGPPSSYEQYF,TGTGCCAGCAGTGAAGGGCCTCCAAGCTCCTACGAGCAGTACTTC
TRBV6-6,NA,TRBJ2-2,medium-sized,CASSFAGELFF,TGTGCCAGCAGTTTCGCCGGGGAGCTGTTTTTT
TRBV19,TRBD1,TRBJ1-4,NA,CASSPYRGPSNEKLFF,TGTGCCAGTAGTCCTTACAGGGGCCCCTCTAATGAAAAACTGTTTTTT
TRBV7-2,TRBD2,TRBJ2-7,NA,CASSLNSGGAHEQYF,TGTGCCAGCAGCTTGAATAGCGGGGGGGCCCACGAGCAGTACTTC
TRBV30,NA,TRBJ2-3,NA,CAWTTTGTDTQYF,TGTGCCTGGACTACGACAGGAACAGATACGCAGTATTTT
TRBV28,NA,TRBJ2-7,once,CASSFNPVHEQYF,TGTGCCAGCAGTTTTAATCCAGTCCACGAGCAGTACTTC
TRBV7-8,NA,TRBJ2-1,NA,CASSLVGSAVYNEQFF,TGTGCCAGCAGCTTAGTCGGGTCTGCGGTTTACAATGAGCAGTTCTTC
TRBV10-2,NA,TRBJ2-7,NA,CASSESGGGGEQYF,TGCGCCAGCAGTGAGTCGGGGGGAGGGGGCGAGCAGTACTTC